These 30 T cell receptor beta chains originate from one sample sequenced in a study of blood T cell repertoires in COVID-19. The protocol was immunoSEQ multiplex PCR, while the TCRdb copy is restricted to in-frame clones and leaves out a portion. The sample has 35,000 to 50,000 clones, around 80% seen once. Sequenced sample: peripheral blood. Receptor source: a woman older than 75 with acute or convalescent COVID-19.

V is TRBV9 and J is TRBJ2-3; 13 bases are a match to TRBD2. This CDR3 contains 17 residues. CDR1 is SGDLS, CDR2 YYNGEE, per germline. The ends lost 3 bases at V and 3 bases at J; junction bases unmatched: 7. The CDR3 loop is CASSERGTSGVTDTQYF. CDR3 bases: TGTGCCAGCAGCGAGAGGGGGACTAGCGGGGTAACAGATACGCAGTATTTT.

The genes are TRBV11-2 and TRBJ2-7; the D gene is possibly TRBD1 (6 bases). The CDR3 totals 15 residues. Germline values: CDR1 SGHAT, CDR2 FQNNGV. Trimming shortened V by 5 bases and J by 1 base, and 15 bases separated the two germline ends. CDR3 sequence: CASSGRATGSYEQYF. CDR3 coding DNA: TGTGCCAGCAGCGGCCGGGCTACAGGGTCCTACGAGCAGTACTTC. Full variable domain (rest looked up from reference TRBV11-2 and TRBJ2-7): EAGVAQSPRYKIIEKRQSVAFWCNPISGHATLYWYQQILGQGPKLLIQFQNNGVVDDSQLPKDRFSAERLKGVDSTLKIQPAKLEDSAVYLCASSGRATGSYEQYFGPGTRLTVT.

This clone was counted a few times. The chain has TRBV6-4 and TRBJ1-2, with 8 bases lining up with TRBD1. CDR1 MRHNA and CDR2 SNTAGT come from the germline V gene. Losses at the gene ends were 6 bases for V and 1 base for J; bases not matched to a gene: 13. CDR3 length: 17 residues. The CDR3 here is CASSMTGDPHLNYGYTF. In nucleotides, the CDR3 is TGTGCCAGCAGCATGACAGGGGACCCACATCTTAACTATGGCTACACCTTC.

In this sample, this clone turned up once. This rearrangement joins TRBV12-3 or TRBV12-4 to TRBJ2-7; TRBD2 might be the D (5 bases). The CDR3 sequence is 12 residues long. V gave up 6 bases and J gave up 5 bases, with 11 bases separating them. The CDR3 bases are TGTGCCAGCAGGGGAGACGGGAACGAGCAGTACTTC. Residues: CASRGDGNEQYF.

CDR3 residues: CASSSTRSPTDTQYF. The CDR3 DNA sequence: TGCGCCAGCAGCTCGACTAGGTCACCCACAGATACGCAGTATTTT. V usage is TRBV4-1 and J usage is TRBJ2-3; a possible D gene is TRBD2 (6 bases). The CDR3 loop spans 15 amino acids. Germline V gene sequence: CDR1 MGHRA, CDR2 YSYEKL. The V gene lost 5 bases and the J gene lost 2 bases, with 14 bases spanning the gap.

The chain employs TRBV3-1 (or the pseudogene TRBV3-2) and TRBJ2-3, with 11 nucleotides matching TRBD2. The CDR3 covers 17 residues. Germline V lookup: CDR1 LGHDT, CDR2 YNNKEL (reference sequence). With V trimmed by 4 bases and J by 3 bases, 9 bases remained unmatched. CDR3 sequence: CASSPNLAGGGTDTQYF. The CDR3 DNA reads TGTGCCAGCAGCCCAAATCTAGCGGGGGGAGGGACAGATACGCAGTATTTT.

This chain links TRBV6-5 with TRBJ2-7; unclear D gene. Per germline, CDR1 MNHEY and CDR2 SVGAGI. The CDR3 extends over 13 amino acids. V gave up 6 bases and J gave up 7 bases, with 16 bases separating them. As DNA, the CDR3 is TGTGCCAGCAGGCGGTCCCCTACTTGGGAGCAGTACTTC. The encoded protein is CASRRSPTWEQYF.

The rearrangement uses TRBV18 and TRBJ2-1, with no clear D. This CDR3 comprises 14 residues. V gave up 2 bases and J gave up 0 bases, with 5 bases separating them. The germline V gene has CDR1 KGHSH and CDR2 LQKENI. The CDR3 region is CASSPYSSYNEQFF. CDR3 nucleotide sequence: TGTGCCAGCTCACCATATAGCTCCTACAATGAGCAGTTCTTC.

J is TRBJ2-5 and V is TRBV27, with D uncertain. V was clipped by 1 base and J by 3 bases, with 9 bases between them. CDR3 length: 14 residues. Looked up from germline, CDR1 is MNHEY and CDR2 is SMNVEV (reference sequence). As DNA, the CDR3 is TGTGCCAGCAGTTTATACCGACAAGAAGAGACCCAGTACTTC. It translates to CASSLYRQEETQYF.

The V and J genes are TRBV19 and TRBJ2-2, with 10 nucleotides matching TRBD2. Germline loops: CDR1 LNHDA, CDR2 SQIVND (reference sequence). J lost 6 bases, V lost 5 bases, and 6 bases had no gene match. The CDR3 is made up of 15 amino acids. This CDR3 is CASSPSGGSPGELFF. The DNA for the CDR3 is TGTGCCAGTAGTCCTAGCGGGGGTTCCCCCGGGGAGCTGTTTTTT.

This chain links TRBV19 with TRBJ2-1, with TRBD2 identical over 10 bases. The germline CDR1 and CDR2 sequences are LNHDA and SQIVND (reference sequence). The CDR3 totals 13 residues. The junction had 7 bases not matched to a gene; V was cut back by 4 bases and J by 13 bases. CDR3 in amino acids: CASSTTELAGQFF. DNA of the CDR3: TGTGCCAGTAGTACAACTGAACTAGCGGGACAGTTCTTC.

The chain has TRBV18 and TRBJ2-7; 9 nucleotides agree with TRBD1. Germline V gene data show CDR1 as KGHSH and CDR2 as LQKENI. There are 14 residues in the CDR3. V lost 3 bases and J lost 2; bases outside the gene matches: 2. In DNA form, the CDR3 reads TGTGCCAGCTCACCGGGGACAGGGACCTACGAGCAGTACTTC. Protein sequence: CASSPGTGTYEQYF.

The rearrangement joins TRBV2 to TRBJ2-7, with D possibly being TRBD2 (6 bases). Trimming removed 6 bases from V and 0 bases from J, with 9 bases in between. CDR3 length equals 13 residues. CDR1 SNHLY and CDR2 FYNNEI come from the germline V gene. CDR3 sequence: CASSRDFSYEQYF. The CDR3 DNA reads TGTGCCAGCAGCCGGGACTTCTCCTACGAGCAGTACTTC.

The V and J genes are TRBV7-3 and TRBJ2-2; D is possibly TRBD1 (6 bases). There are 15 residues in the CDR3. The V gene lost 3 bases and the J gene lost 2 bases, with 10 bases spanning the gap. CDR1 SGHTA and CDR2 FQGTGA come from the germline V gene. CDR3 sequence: CASSFDGTNTGELFF. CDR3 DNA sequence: TGTGCCAGCAGCTTTGATGGGACAAACACCGGGGAGCTGTTTTTT.

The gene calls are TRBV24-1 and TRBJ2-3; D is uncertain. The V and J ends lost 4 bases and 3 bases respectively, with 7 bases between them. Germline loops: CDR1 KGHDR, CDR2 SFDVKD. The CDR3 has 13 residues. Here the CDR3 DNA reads TGTGCCACCAGTGACCGTATGACAGATACGCAGTATTTT. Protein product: CATSDRMTDTQYF.

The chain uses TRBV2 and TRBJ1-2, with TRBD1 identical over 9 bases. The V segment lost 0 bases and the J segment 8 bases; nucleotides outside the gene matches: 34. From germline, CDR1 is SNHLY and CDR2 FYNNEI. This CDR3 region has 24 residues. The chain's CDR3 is CASSEALRLNRASGQGPLLNGYTF. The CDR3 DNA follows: TGTGCCAGCAGTGAAGCACTAAGGCTAAATCGAGCTTCGGGACAGGGACCGCTTTTGAACGGCTACACCTTC.

The CDR3 loop reads CASSPLRGGAYTGELFF. Written as DNA, the CDR3 is TGCGCCAGCAGCCCTTTACGTGGGGGGGCCTACACCGGGGAGCTGTTTTTT. This rearrangement joins TRBV5-1 to TRBJ2-2; the D gene is possibly TRBD2 (7 bases). V lost 4 bases and J 3 bases, leaving 19 bases between the germline ends. Germline V gene lookup returns CDR1 SGHRS and CDR2 YFSETQ. There are 17 residues in the CDR3.

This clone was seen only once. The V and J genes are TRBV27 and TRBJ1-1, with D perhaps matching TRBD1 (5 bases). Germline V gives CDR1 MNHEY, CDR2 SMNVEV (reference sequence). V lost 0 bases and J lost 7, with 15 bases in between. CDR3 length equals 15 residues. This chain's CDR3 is CASSLSPGGLNEAFF. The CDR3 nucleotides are TGTGCCAGCAGTTTATCGCCGGGGGGGTTGAATGAAGCTTTCTTT.

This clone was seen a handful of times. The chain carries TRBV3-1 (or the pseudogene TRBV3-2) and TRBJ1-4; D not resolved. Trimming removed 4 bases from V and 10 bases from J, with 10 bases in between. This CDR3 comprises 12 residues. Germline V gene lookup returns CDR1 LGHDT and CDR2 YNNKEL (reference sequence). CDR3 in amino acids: CASSPGHGKLFF. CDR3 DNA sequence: TGTGCCAGCAGCCCAGGTCATGGAAAACTGTTTTTT.

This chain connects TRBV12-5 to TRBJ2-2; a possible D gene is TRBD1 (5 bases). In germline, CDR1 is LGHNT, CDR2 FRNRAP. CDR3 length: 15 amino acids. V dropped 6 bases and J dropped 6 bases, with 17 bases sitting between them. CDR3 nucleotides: TGTGCTAGTGGCCCAGGGTACCATCACGCCGGGGAGCTGTTTTTT. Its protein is CASGPGYHHAGELFF.

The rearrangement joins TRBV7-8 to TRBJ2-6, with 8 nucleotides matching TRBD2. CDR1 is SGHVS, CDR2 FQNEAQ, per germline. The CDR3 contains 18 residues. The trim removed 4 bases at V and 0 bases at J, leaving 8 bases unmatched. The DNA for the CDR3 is TGTGCCAGCAGCTCGGGGGCGGGGGGAGGCTCTGGGGCCAACGTCCTGACTTTC. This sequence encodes CASSSGAGGGSGANVLTF.

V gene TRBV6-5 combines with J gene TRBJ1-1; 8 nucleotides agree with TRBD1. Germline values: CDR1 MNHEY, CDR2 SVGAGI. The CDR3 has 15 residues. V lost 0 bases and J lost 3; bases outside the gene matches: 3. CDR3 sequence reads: CASSYSNRGDTEAFF. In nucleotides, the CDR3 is TGTGCCAGCAGTTACTCGAACAGGGGGGACACTGAAGCTTTCTTT.

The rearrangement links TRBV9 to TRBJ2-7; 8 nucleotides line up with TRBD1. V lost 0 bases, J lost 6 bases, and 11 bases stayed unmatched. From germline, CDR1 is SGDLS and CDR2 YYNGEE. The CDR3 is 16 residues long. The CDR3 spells CASSVGTGGSTREQYF. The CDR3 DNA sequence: TGTGCCAGCAGCGTAGGTACAGGGGGTTCGACCCGCGAGCAGTACTTC.

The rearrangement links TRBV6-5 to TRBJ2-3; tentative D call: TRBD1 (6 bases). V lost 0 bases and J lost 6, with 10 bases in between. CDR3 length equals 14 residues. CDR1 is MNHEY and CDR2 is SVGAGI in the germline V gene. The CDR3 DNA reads TGTGCCAGCAGTTACTCAGGGGGTATGGATACGCAGTATTTT. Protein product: CASSYSGGMDTQYF.

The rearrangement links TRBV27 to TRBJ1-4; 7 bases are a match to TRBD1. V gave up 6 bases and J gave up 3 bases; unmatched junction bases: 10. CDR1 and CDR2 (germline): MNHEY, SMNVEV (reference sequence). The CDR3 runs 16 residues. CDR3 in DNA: TGTGCCAGCAGGACAGGGTTGGCCACCTCTAATGAAAAACTGTTTTTT. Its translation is CASRTGLATSNEKLFF.

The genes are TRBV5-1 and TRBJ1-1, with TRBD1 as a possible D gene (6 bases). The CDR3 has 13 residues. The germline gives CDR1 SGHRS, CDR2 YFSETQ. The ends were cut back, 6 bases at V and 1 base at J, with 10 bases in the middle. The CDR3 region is CASNPGANTEAFF. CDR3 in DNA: TGCGCCAGCAACCCAGGGGCGAACACTGAAGCTTTCTTT.

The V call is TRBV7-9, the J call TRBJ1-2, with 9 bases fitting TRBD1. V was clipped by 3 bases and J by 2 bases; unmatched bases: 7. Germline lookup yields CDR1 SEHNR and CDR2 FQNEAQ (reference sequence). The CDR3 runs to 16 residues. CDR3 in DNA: TGTGCCAGCAGCTTTTCTGCGGGACAGGGAAACTATGGCTACACCTTC. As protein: CASSFSAGQGNYGYTF.

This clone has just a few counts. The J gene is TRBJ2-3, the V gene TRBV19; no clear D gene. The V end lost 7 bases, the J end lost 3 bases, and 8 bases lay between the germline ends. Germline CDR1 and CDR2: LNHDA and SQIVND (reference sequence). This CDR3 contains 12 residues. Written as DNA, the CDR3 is TGTGCCAGTAACAGAGATACAGATACGCAGTATTTT. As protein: CASNRDTDTQYF.

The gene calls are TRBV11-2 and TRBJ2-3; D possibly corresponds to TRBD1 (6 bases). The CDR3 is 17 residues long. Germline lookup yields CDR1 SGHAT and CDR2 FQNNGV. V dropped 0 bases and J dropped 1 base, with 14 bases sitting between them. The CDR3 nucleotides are TGTGCCAGCAGCTTAGACGACAGGAACTACGGCACAGATACGCAGTATTTT. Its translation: CASSLDDRNYGTDTQYF.

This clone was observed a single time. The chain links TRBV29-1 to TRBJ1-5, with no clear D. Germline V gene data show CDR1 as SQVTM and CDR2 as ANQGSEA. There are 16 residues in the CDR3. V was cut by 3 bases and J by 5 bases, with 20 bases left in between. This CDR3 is CSVDYVFVSEDQPQHF. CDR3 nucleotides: TGCAGCGTTGACTATGTTTTTGTTTCAGAGGATCAGCCCCAGCATTTT.